What follows is one T cell receptor (beta chain) and its context. What it recognizes is unknown. V gave up 5 bases and J gave up 0 bases, with 28 bases separating them. CDR3 length: 20 residues. From germline, CDR1 is SGHVS and CDR2 FNYEAQ. From the 120-subject validation cohort, which was separate from the roughly 710-subject first cohort, the donors were drawn. Measured with immunoSEQ multiplex PCR; TCRdb has only the in-frame clones, and not every one. The top ten clones hold about a fifth of a sample with some 140,000 clones, less than 90% of them seen once. These data belong to a study of cytomegalovirus exposure and HLA in healthy donors. General study findings and limits: For cytomegalovirus status, the classifier reportedly gave diagnoses with high specificity and sensitivity. There were under 200 TCR beta chains listed as cytomegalovirus-associated.

V and J are TRBV7-6 and TRBJ1-2, with D tentatively TRBD1 (6 bases). This sequence was found in a man between 18 and 29 years old in good health and CMV-seropositive. Source material: PBMCs. The CDR3 protein is CASSLNTPSTGLLANYGYTF. For the CDR3, the DNA is TGTGCCAGCAGCCTTAATACCCCCTCCACAGGGCTGTTAGCTAACTATGGCTACACCTTC.